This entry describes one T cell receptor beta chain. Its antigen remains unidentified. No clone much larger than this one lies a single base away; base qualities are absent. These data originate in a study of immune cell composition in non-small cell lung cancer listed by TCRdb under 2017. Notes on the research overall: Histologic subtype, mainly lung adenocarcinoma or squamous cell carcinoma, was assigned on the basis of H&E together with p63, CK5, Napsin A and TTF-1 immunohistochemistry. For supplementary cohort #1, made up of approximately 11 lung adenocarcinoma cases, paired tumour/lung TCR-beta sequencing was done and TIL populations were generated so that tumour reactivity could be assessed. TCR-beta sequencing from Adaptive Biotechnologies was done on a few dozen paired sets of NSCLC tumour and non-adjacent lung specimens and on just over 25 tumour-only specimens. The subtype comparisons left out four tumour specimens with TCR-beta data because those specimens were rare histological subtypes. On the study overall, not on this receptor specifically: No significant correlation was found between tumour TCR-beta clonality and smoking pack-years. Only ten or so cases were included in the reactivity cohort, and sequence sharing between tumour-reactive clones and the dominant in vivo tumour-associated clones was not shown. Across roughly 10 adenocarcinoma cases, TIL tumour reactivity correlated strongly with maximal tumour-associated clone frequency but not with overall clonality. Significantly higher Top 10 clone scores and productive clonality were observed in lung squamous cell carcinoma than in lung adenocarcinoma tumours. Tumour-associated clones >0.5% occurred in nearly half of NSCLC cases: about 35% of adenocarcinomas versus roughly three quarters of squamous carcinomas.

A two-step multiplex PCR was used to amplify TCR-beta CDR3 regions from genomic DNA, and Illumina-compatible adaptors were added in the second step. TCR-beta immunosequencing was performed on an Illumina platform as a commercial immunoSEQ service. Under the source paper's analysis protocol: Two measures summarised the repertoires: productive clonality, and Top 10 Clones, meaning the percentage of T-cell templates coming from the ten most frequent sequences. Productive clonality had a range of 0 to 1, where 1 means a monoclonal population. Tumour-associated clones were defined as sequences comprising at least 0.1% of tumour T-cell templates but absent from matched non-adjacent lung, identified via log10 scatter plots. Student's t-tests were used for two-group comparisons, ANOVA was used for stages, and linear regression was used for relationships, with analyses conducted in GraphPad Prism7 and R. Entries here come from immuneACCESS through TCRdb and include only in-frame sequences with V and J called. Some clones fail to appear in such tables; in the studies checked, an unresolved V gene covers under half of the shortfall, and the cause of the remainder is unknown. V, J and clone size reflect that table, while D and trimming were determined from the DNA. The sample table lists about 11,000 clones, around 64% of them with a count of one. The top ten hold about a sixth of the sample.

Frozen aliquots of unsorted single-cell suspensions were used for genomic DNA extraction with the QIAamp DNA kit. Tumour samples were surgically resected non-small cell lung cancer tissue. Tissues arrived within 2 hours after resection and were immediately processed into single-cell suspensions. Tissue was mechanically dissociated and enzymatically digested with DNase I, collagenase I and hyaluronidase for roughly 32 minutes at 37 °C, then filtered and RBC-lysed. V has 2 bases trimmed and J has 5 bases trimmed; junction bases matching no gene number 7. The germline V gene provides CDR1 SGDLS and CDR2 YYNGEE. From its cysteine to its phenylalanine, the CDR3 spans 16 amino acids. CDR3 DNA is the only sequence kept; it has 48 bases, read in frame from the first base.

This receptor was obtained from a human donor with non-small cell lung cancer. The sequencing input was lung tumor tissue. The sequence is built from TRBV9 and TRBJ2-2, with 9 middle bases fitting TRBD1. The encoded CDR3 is CASSVRTGVDTGELFF. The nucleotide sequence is TGTGCCAGCAGCGTTCGGACAGGGGTTGATACCGGGGAGCTGTTTTTT.